This T cell receptor (beta chain) was observed in a study of CD8+ T cells in alopecia areata. General study findings and limits: Significant decreases in scalp clonality and expanded CD8+ clones followed tofacitinib treatment. Researchers reported that TCR sharing among patients proved less clear than in mice, possibly HLA-linked. Especially in alopecia totalis/universalis, lesional scalp showed greater clonality than normal scalp did. Many expanded lesional clones remained in scalp and blood on tofacitinib.

Noted treatment: oral pan-JAK inhibitor, 5-10 mg twice daily. The CDR3 spans 17 residues. Germline V gives CDR1 KGHSH, CDR2 LQKENI. The junction had 9 bases not matched to a gene; V was cut back by 3 bases and J by 4 bases. Note on this clone: The antigen is unknown.

RNA extraction was followed by reverse transcription into cDNA, which acted as the sequencing template. Sequencing was performed with immunoSEQ multiplex PCR; in TCRdb, only in-frame clones are kept and a portion is missing. The table lists under 350,000 clones, about 62% of them singletons. The sequence came from a human donor with alopecia areata. Sequencing used CD4+ T cells sorted from blood, obtained at week 24, from a patient treated with tofacitinib. The chain combines TRBV18 with TRBJ2-3; 11 nucleotides line up with TRBD1. The CDR3 is CASSPELGTGGPDTQYF. The CDR3 region has the DNA TGTGCCAGCTCACCGGAGTTAGGGACAGGGGGTCCAGATACGCAGTATTTT.